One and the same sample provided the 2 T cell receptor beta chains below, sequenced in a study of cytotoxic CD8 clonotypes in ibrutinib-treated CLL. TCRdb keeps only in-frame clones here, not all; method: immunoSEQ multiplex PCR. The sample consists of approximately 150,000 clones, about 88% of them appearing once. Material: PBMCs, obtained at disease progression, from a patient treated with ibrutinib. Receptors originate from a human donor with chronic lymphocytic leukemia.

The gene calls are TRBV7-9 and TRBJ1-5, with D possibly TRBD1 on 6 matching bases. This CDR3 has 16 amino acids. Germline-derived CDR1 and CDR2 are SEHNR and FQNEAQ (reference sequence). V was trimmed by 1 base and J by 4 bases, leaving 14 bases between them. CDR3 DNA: TGTGCCAGCAGCTTAGAGACAGGAGGTTGGAATCAGCCCCAGCATTTT. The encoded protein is CASSLETGGWNQPQHF.

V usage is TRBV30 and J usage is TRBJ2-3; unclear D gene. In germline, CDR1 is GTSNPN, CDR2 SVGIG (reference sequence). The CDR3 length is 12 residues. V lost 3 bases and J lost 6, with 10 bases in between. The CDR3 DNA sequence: TGTGCCTGGAGCCCCGATAGGGATACGCAGTATTTT. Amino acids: CAWSPDRDTQYF. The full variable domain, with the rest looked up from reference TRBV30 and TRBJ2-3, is SQTIHQWPATLVQPVGSPLSLECTVEGTSNPNLYWYRQAAGRGLQLLFYSVGIGQISSEVPQNLSASRPQDRQFILSSKKLLLSDSGFYLCAWSPDRDTQYFGPGTRLTVL.